The 30 T cell receptor beta chains below all came from one sample that was sequenced in a study of blood T cell repertoires in COVID-19. The repertoire was sequenced with immunoSEQ multiplex PCR; TCRdb's copy has only in-frame clones and lacks some. Among some 110,000 clones listed, 87% were seen once. Sequenced sample: peripheral blood. These receptors were taken from a human donor in a cohort sampled during active COVID-19.

This chain's CDR3 is CASSLDRGRGGYTF. The CDR3 nucleotides are TGTGCCAGCAGCTTAGACAGGGGGCGAGGTGGCTACACCTTC. The chain employs TRBV11-3 and TRBJ1-2; TRBD1 matches at 8 bases. With 0 bases clipped from V and 7 bases from J, the junction kept 4 bases outside the gene matches. The CDR3 loop spans 14 amino acids. CDR1 is SGHNT and CDR2 is YENEEA in the germline V gene. The complete variable domain, with remaining parts taken from reference TRBV11-3 and TRBJ1-2, reads EAGVVQSPRYKIIEKKQPVAFWCNPISGHNTLYWYLQNLGQGPELLIRYENEEAVDDSQLPKDRFSAERLKGVDSTLKIQPAELGDSAVYLCASSLDRGRGGYTFGSGTRLTVV.

The rearrangement joins TRBV6-5 to TRBJ1-2; no clear D gene. The CDR3 loop spans 13 amino acids. CDR1 and CDR2 from the germline V gene are MNHEY and SVGAGI. The V end was cut by 2 bases, the J end by 4 bases, with 8 bases between. The CDR3 spells CASSYGEGYGYTF. The CDR3 DNA follows: TGTGCCAGCAGTTACGGGGAGGGCTATGGCTACACCTTC.

V is TRBV6-5 and J is TRBJ2-5, with D maybe TRBD2 (5 bases). V was clipped by 0 bases and J by 1 base, with 9 bases between them. Per germline, CDR1 MNHEY and CDR2 SVGAGI. This CDR3 has 15 amino acids. This chain's CDR3 is CASSYSGGPQETQYF. CDR3 coding DNA: TGTGCCAGCAGTTACTCTGGCGGGCCCCAAGAGACCCAGTACTTC.

J is TRBJ2-7 and V is TRBV11-2, with 10 bases identical to TRBD2. V shed 3 bases, J shed 3 bases, and the junction held 5 bases outside the gene matches. CDR1 is SGHAT, CDR2 FQNNGV, per germline. The CDR3 is 15 amino acids. CDR3 region: CASSLLPSGSYEQYF. CDR3 bases: TGTGCCAGCAGCTTGCTGCCTAGCGGGAGCTACGAGCAGTACTTC.

The chain employs TRBV5-4 and TRBJ1-4, with TRBD1 matching over 7 bases. The CDR3 totals 17 residues. V lost 0 bases to trimming and J lost 7 bases; unmatched junction nucleotides: 12. Germline-derived CDR1 and CDR2 are SGHNT and YYREEE (reference sequence). In nucleotides, the CDR3 is TGTGCCAGCAGCTTGGAACCGCCGACAGGGAGGAGTGAAAAACTGTTTTTT. Translation gives CASSLEPPTGRSEKLFF.

V usage is TRBV29-1 and J usage is TRBJ1-1, with TRBD1 identical over 7 bases. CDR1 and CDR2 from the germline V gene are SQVTM and ANQGSEA. After removal of 3 bases from V and 4 bases from J, the junction contained 5 bases not matched to a gene. The CDR3 contains 13 residues. The CDR3 region has the DNA TGCAGCGTTGAGACAGGGTGGACCACTGAAGCTTTCTTT. Protein sequence: CSVETGWTTEAFF. Together with reference TRBV29-1 and TRBJ1-1, the CDR3 gives the full variable domain: SAVISQKPSRDICQRGTSLTIQCQVDSQVTMMFWYRQQPGQSLTLIATANQGSEATYESGFVIDKFPISRPNLTFSTLTVSNMSPEDSSIYLCSVETGWTTEAFFGQGTRLTVV.

The chain couples TRBV18 to TRBJ2-1; 9 bases are shared with TRBD2. The V gene's germline CDR1 is KGHSH and CDR2 LQKENI. The V and J ends lost 1 base and 5 bases, in that order; junction bases with no gene match: 3. The CDR3 totals 15 residues. In DNA form, the CDR3 reads TGTGCCAGCTCACCACGAATAGCGGGAGACAATGAGCAGTTCTTC. Translation: CASSPRIAGDNEQFF.

The chain carries TRBV11-3 and TRBJ2-5; TRBD2 aligns across 12 bases. Germline V lookup: CDR1 SGHNT, CDR2 YENEEA. Trimming at V came to 5 bases and at J to 0 bases, leaving 7 bases not matched to a gene. This CDR3 is 17 amino acids long. CDR3 region: CASSPGLAGQYQETQYF. CDR3 DNA sequence: TGTGCCAGCAGCCCGGGACTAGCGGGCCAGTACCAAGAGACCCAGTACTTC.

V is TRBV11-2 and J is TRBJ1-2; 7 nucleotides match TRBD1. Germline V gene sequence: CDR1 SGHAT, CDR2 FQNNGV. The V and J ends lost 5 bases and 6 bases, in that order; junction bases with no gene match: 9. The CDR3 totals 14 residues. CDR3 DNA: TGTGCCAGCAGCCTATACCGGGACAGTAATGGCTACACCTTC. Residues: CASSLYRDSNGYTF.

The chain uses TRBV19 and TRBJ2-7; D gene uncertain. The CDR3 covers 22 residues. Germline CDR1 is LNHDA and CDR2 is SQIVND (reference sequence). V gave up 0 bases and J gave up 0 bases, with 30 bases separating them. CDR3 nucleotide sequence: TGTGCCAGTAGTATAGATCGCTTTTTGGTCAGGATTCACCACGGTCGCTCCTACGAGCAGTACTTC. Translating it yields CASSIDRFLVRIHHGRSYEQYF.

This chain uses TRBV9 with TRBJ2-3, with 8 positions matching TRBD1. The CDR3 has 16 residues. Germline V CDR1 and CDR2: SGDLS, YYNGEE. The J segment lost 1 base and the V segment lost 0 bases, leaving 4 bases of the junction unmatched. The CDR3 DNA reads TGTGCCAGCAGCGTAGGTACAGGGGGAGGCACAGATACGCAGTATTTT. It codes for CASSVGTGGGTDTQYF.

The CDR3 region has the DNA TGCGCCAGCAGCGTGAGCGGGAGCACCGGGGAGCTGTTTTTT. It encodes CASSVSGSTGELFF. This chain joins TRBV5-1 and TRBJ2-2, with 8 bases lining up with TRBD2. The length of the CDR3 is 14 residues. Germline V CDR1 and CDR2: SGHRS, YFSETQ. J lost 4 bases, V lost 4 bases, and 3 bases had no gene match.

The chain combines TRBV3-1 (or the pseudogene TRBV3-2) with TRBJ1-2; TRBD1 matches 9 bases. Germline V lookup: CDR1 LGHDT, CDR2 YNNKEL (reference sequence). The CDR3 is 15 amino acids. J gave up 4 bases and V 4 bases, and 7 bases lay outside the gene matches. The CDR3 sequence: CASSPGDRALYGYTF. Here the CDR3 DNA reads TGTGCCAGCAGCCCGGGGGACAGGGCTCTCTATGGCTACACCTTC.

This sequence joins TRBV4-1 and TRBJ2-5; D perhaps matches TRBD1 (5 bases). V dropped 2 bases and J dropped 3 bases, with 10 bases sitting between them. Per the germline V gene, CDR1 is MGHRA and CDR2 is YSYEKL. The CDR3 length is 14 residues. CDR3 residues: CASSQTPREETQYF. For the CDR3, the DNA is TGCGCCAGCAGCCAAACCCCCAGGGAAGAGACCCAGTACTTC.

The V call is TRBV7-9, the J call TRBJ2-2, with 9 bases identical to TRBD1. V was clipped by 7 bases and J by 1 base; unmatched bases: 4. Germline CDR1 SEHNR, CDR2 FQNEAQ (reference sequence). CDR3 length: 15 residues. The CDR3 sequence is CASTPGQGNTGELFF. The CDR3, as DNA: TGTGCCAGCACCCCGGGACAGGGGAACACCGGGGAGCTGTTTTTT. Filled out from reference TRBV7-9 and TRBJ2-2, the complete variable domain reads DTGVSQNPRHKITKRGQNVTFRCDPISEHNRLYWYRQTLGQGPEFLTYFQNEAQLEKSRLLSDRFSAERPKGSFSTLEIQRTEQGDSAMYLCASTPGQGNTGELFFGEGSRLTVL.

The V call is TRBV6-1, the J call TRBJ2-1, with 8 bases that match TRBD2. With V trimmed by 3 bases and J by 5 bases, 9 bases remained unmatched. Germline-derived CDR1 and CDR2 are MNHNS and SASEGT. This CDR3 comprises 16 residues. CDR3 nucleotides: TGTGCCAGCAGTGAGGAGGCGGGGGGCTTTAACAATGAGCAGTTCTTC. Translating it yields CASSEEAGGFNNEQFF.

The CDR3 loop is CASSQDFRSTGELFF. The DNA of the CDR3 is TGCGCCAGCAGCCAAGATTTTAGGAGCACCGGGGAGCTGTTTTTT. The J gene is TRBJ2-2, the V gene TRBV4-1; D ambiguous. This CDR3 spans 15 amino acids. V dropped 0 bases and J dropped 4 bases, with 9 bases sitting between them. CDR1 is MGHRA, CDR2 YSYEKL, per germline.

This clone was picked up one time. This sequence joins TRBV2 and TRBJ2-1; weak D call: TRBD2 (6 bases). Germline V gives CDR1 SNHLY, CDR2 FYNNEI. The V end was cut by 7 bases, the J end by 3 bases, with 16 bases between. This CDR3 has 15 residues. Here the CDR3 reads CASNWRETDYNEQFF. The CDR3 coding sequence is TGTGCCAGCAATTGGAGGGAGACCGACTACAATGAGCAGTTCTTC.

This clone was seen a single time. The rearrangement links TRBV15 to TRBJ1-4; D call uncertain. Germline lookup yields CDR1 LNHNV and CDR2 YYDKDF (reference sequence). Trimming removed 0 bases at V and 7 bases at J, with 15 bases between. The CDR3 contains 16 residues. CDR3 sequence reads: CATSREPVGGGEKLFF. The CDR3 DNA reads as TGTGCCACCAGCAGAGAGCCAGTGGGAGGAGGTGAAAAACTGTTTTTT. The whole variable domain, remainder taken from reference TRBV15 and TRBJ1-4, is DAMVIQNPRYQVTQFGKPVTLSCSQTLNHNVMYWYQQKSSQAPKLLFHYYDKDFNNEADTPDNFQSRRPNTSFCFLDIRSPGLGDTAMYLCATSREPVGGGEKLFFGSGTQLSVL.

The chain couples TRBV7-9 to TRBJ2-4, with 9 bases identical to TRBD1. V trimming: 1 base; J trimming: 6 bases; junction bases outside the gene matches: 7. Germline-derived CDR1 and CDR2 are SEHNR and FQNEAQ (reference sequence). There are 16 residues in the CDR3. The DNA for the CDR3 is TGTGCCAGCAGCTTAGACCCCGGACAGGGGCGAAACATTCAGTACTTC. This codes for CASSLDPGQGRNIQYF. The variable domain in full, with the rest retrieved from reference TRBV7-9 and TRBJ2-4, is DTGVSQNPRHKITKRGQNVTFRCDPISEHNRLYWYRQTLGQGPEFLTYFQNEAQLEKSRLLSDRFSAERPKGSFSTLEIQRTEQGDSAMYLCASSLDPGQGRNIQYFGAGTRLSVL.

This clone came up once. V gene TRBV12-3 or TRBV12-4 combines with J gene TRBJ2-5, with D possibly matching TRBD2 (6 bases). The V end lost 7 bases, the J end lost 7 bases, and 16 bases lay between the germline ends. The CDR3 sequence is 13 residues long. The chain's CDR3 is CASTPGQRATQYF. In DNA form, the CDR3 reads TGTGCCAGCACACCAGGTCAGCGGGCGACCCAGTACTTC.

The gene calls are TRBV7-3 and TRBJ2-3, with unresolved D. Germline CDR1 is SGHTA and CDR2 is FQGTGA. The CDR3 is 12 residues long. V dropped 5 bases and J dropped 1 base, with 4 bases sitting between them. CDR3 sequence reads: CASSPGTDTQYF. The CDR3 nucleotides read TGTGCCAGCAGCCCTGGCACAGATACGCAGTATTTT.

In the case of this clone: Additional DNA sequences in this sample encode the identical CDR3. The chain carries TRBV5-1 and TRBJ1-5; 8 bases align to TRBD1. Trimming removed 1 base from V and 2 bases from J; junction bases left unmatched: 2. Germline V lookup: CDR1 SGHRS, CDR2 YFSETQ. This CDR3 has 15 residues. CDR3 nucleotides: TGCGCCAGCAGCTTGTTGGGACAGGGCAATCAGCCCCAGCATTTT. Encoded protein: CASSLLGQGNQPQHF.

The sample holds a few counts of this clone. This sequence joins TRBV19 and TRBJ1-5; 12 bases match TRBD1. The germline V gene encodes CDR1 LNHDA and CDR2 SQIVND (reference sequence). This CDR3 is built from 16 residues. Trimming at V came to 5 bases and at J to 7 bases, leaving 9 bases not matched to a gene. CDR3 bases: TGTGCCAGTAGTCAGCCCTCCGGGACAGGGGGCCAGCCCCAGCATTTT. It yields the protein CASSQPSGTGGQPQHF.

J is TRBJ2-2 and V is TRBV7-6, with 8 bases lining up with TRBD1. Germline CDR1 reads SGHVS; CDR2 reads FNYEAQ. This CDR3 is 15 amino acids long. Trimming cost V 1 base and J 6 bases; bases outside gene matches: 4. The CDR3 coding sequence is TGTGCCAGCAGCTTAGTCCTACAGGGGGCCGGGGAGCTGTTTTTT. Translating it yields CASSLVLQGAGELFF.

The V call is TRBV11-2, the J call TRBJ1-5, with TRBD1 matching over 7 bases. Germline values: CDR1 SGHAT, CDR2 FQNNGV. Unmatched junction bases numbered 6, after V lost 4 bases and J lost 0 bases. This CDR3 region has 16 residues. CDR3 bases: TGTGCCAGCAGCTCGACAGGGTCGGGTAGCAATCAGCCCCAGCATTTT. This codes for CASSSTGSGSNQPQHF.

Here the CDR3 DNA reads TGTGCCAGCAGTGTAGCACCGGGACAGGGACGCGAGACCCAGTACTTC. It translates to CASSVAPGQGRETQYF. This chain links TRBV6-1 with TRBJ2-5; 9 positions match TRBD1. Trimming removed 4 bases from V and 5 bases from J; junction bases left unmatched: 11. From germline, CDR1 is MNHNS and CDR2 SASEGT. CDR3 length: 16 amino acids.

In DNA, the CDR3 is TGTGCCAGCAGCTCCCGACAGGAGTCTTGGGACTACACCTTC. Its translation is CASSSRQESWDYTF. V usage is TRBV7-8 and J usage is TRBJ1-2; weak D call: TRBD1 (6 bases). CDR3 length: 14 amino acids. Trimming cost V 4 bases and J 10 bases, with 19 bases left between them. In germline, CDR1 is SGHVS, CDR2 FQNEAQ.

The CDR3 DNA follows: TGTGCCAGCAGTGGGGGACAGGGGTTAGCCAAAAACATTCAGTACTTC. Translated, it gives CASSGGQGLAKNIQYF. The chain recombines TRBV6-1 with TRBJ2-4, with 10 bases identical to TRBD1. Germline V CDR1 and CDR2: MNHNS, SASEGT. The CDR3 extends over 16 amino acids. V lost 4 bases and J lost 0; bases outside the gene matches: 3.

The chain combines TRBV19 with TRBJ2-2; D possibly corresponds to TRBD2 (7 bases). The CDR3 sequence is 16 residues long. V lost 3 bases to trimming and J lost 3 bases, with 14 bases between them. Germline V gene lookup returns CDR1 LNHDA and CDR2 SQIVND (reference sequence). DNA of the CDR3: TGTGCCAGTAGTATGGACAGCGGGGCGGACACCGGGGAGCTGTTTTTT. Protein product: CASSMDSGADTGELFF.